One sample yielded the 18 T cell receptor beta chains listed below, sequenced in a study of PD-L1 blockade in urothelial cancer. Indicated time point: peripheral blood 6 weeks after treatment start. The data were produced by immunoSEQ multiplex PCR, yet TCRdb's version contains in-frame clones alone and is incomplete. The data hold fewer than 50,000 clones, with about 89% observed a single time. The sequencing here drew on PBMCs, taken around atezolizumab (anti-PD-L1) treatment. The receptors were gathered from a man between 70 and 80 years old with urothelial cancer.

This clone was seen once. The CDR3 spells CASSLGTVVGYTF. The DNA for the CDR3 is TGTGCCAGCAGCCTCGGGACAGTTGTCGGCTACACCTTC. V gene TRBV7-9 combines with J gene TRBJ1-2, with 7 bases identical to TRBD1. J lost 8 bases, V lost 5 bases, and 8 bases had no gene match. Per germline, CDR1 SEHNR and CDR2 FQNEAQ (reference sequence). The CDR3 runs 13 residues. Full variable domain (remainder filled in from reference TRBV7-9 and TRBJ1-2): DTGVSQNPRHKITKRGQNVTFRCDPISEHNRLYWYRQTLGQGPEFLTYFQNEAQLEKSRLLSDRFSAERPKGSFSTLEIQRTEQGDSAMYLCASSLGTVVGYTFGSGTRLTVV.

The chain recombines TRBV6-1 with TRBJ2-1; possibly TRBD2 for D (6 bases). The germline CDR1 and CDR2 sequences are MNHNS and SASEGT. There are 15 residues in the CDR3. The ends were cut back, 4 bases at V and 9 bases at J, with 19 bases in the middle. This CDR3 reads CASSVGGVPPGEQFF. DNA of the CDR3: TGTGCCAGCAGTGTAGGAGGGGTTCCCCCCGGTGAGCAGTTCTTC.

The gene calls are TRBV7-3 and TRBJ2-7; 8 bases map to TRBD2. The CDR3 loop spans 16 amino acids. V shed 4 bases and J 5 bases; nucleotides not matched to a gene: 13. Germline loops: CDR1 SGHTA, CDR2 FQGTGA. DNA of the CDR3: TGTGCCAGCAGCTCACGCCCCGCGGGACTAGGGGACGAGCAGTACTTC. Translation: CASSSRPAGLGDEQYF.

The J gene is TRBJ1-1, the V gene TRBV5-1; D is undetermined. Trimming pared 5 bases from V and 5 bases from J, leaving 7 bases between. Germline values: CDR1 SGHRS, CDR2 YFSETQ. The CDR3 is 11 amino acids. In nucleotides, the CDR3 is TGCGCCAGCAGAATGGAGACTGAAGCTTTCTTT. It is translated as CASRMETEAFF.

The rearrangement joins TRBV28 to TRBJ2-7, with 8 bases identical to TRBD1. In germline, CDR1 is MDHEN, CDR2 SYDVKM. V lost 6 bases and J lost 4; bases outside the gene matches: 11. CDR3 length: 15 amino acids. CDR3 loop: CASRETTGAIYEQYF. For the CDR3, the DNA is TGTGCCAGCAGAGAAACGACAGGGGCGATATACGAGCAGTACTTC.

DNA of the CDR3: TGTGCTAGTGGTTTGCAGGGGGCGGCCTACAATGAGCAGTTCTTC. Translating it yields CASGLQGAAYNEQFF. The chain employs TRBV12-5 and TRBJ2-1, with 8 bases that match TRBD1. Germline CDR1 is LGHNT and CDR2 is FRNRAP. With V trimmed by 2 bases and J by 2 bases, 2 bases remained unmatched. The length of the CDR3 is 15 residues.

The chain carries TRBV27 and TRBJ2-5, with a tentative D call TRBD2 (5 bases). V lost 4 bases to trimming and J lost 5 bases, with 17 bases between them. In germline, CDR1 is MNHEY, CDR2 SMNVEV (reference sequence). This CDR3 region has 15 residues. CDR3 residues: CASSSGLGGGETQYF. The CDR3 nucleotides are TGTGCCAGCAGTTCGGGTCTAGGAGGTGGCGAGACCCAGTACTTC.

In its sample, this clone was seen a few times. V and J are TRBV19 and TRBJ1-2; a possible D gene is TRBD1 (5 bases). This CDR3 is built from 14 residues. Per the germline V gene, CDR1 is LNHDA and CDR2 is SQIVND (reference sequence). The V gene lost 4 bases and the J gene lost 1 base, with 10 bases spanning the gap. CDR3 in amino acids: CASSRGSLNYGYTF. The CDR3 region has the DNA TGTGCCAGTAGTAGGGGCAGCCTTAACTATGGCTACACCTTC.

The chain links TRBV28 to TRBJ2-1, with 7 bases lining up with TRBD2. V shed 8 bases, J shed 7 bases, and the junction held 17 bases outside the gene matches. The CDR3 spans 16 residues. Germline CDR1 reads MDHEN; CDR2 reads SYDVKM. In DNA form, the CDR3 reads TGTGCCAGCTCTTATATTTCCGGGCAGGGAGGGAATGAGCAGTTCTTC. Residues: CASSYISGQGGNEQFF. The full variable domain, with the rest looked up from reference TRBV28 and TRBJ2-1, is DVKVTQSSRYLVKRTGEKVFLECVQDMDHENMFWYRQDPGLGLRLIYFSYDVKMKEKGDIPEGYSVSREKKERFSLILESASTNQTSMYLCASSYISGQGGNEQFFGPGTRLTVL.

This chain connects TRBV5-8 to TRBJ2-1; 15 bases agree with TRBD2. The CDR3 is 15 amino acids. CDR1 and CDR2 from the germline V gene are SGHTS and YDEGEE. The V gene end was trimmed by 5 bases and the J gene end by 12 bases; junction bases not matched to a gene: 9. CDR3 sequence reads: CASSRGLAGGGVQFF. The DNA for the CDR3 is TGTGCCAGCAGTCGGGGACTAGCGGGGGGTGGAGTGCAGTTCTTC. The full variable domain, its missing parts supplied by reference TRBV5-8 and TRBJ2-1, is EAGVTQSPTHLIKTRGQQATLRCSPISGHTSVYWYQQALGLGLQFLLWYDEGEERNRGNFPPRFSGRQFPNYSSELNVNALELEDSALYLCASSRGLAGGGVQFFGPGTRLTVL.

This chain connects TRBV9 to TRBJ2-2, with 7 bases fitting TRBD1. This CDR3 is built from 18 residues. The trim removed 0 bases at V and 4 bases at J, leaving 12 bases unmatched. Germline-derived CDR1 and CDR2 are SGDLS and YYNGEE. The CDR3 loop reads CASSVGGRGFDGTGELFF. CDR3 bases: TGTGCCAGCAGCGTAGGTGGCAGGGGGTTCGATGGCACCGGGGAGCTGTTTTTT.

The rearrangement links TRBV6-1 to TRBJ2-3; 8 nucleotides align to TRBD2. Trimming removed 4 bases from V and 5 bases from J; junction bases left unmatched: 8. The CDR3 contains 15 residues. In germline, CDR1 is MNHNS, CDR2 SASEGT. Here the CDR3 DNA reads TGTGCCAGCAGTGGGTTGGCGGGAGGAAGAGATACGCAGTATTTT. Protein product: CASSGLAGGRDTQYF.

This clone was recorded only once. The CDR3 here is CASSIDQVGELFF. The CDR3 DNA is TGTGCCAGTAGTATAGATCAGGTCGGGGAGCTGTTTTTT. J is TRBJ2-2 and V is TRBV19; no definite D call. The germline V and J ends were trimmed by 0 bases and 7 bases, with 6 bases remaining between them. Germline CDR1 reads LNHDA; CDR2 reads SQIVND (reference sequence). The CDR3 is 13 residues long. Using reference TRBV19 and TRBJ2-2 for the parts outside the CDR3, the full variable domain is DGGITQSPKYLFRKEGQNVTLSCEQNLNHDAMYWYRQDPGQGLRLIYYSQIVNDFQKGDIAEGYSVSREKKESFPLTVTSAQKNPTAFYLCASSIDQVGELFFGEGSRLTVL.

This chain links TRBV11-2 with TRBJ2-7; TRBD2 matches at 8 bases. The length of the CDR3 is 16 residues. CDR1 is SGHAT, CDR2 FQNNGV, per germline. V trimming: 1 base; J trimming: 4 bases; junction bases outside the gene matches: 9. For the CDR3, the DNA is TGTGCCAGCAGCTTAGCCGTTAGCGGGATTTATTACGAGCAGTACTTC. This translates into CASSLAVSGIYYEQYF.

V usage is TRBV7-9 and J usage is TRBJ1-1, with 7 nucleotides matching TRBD1. Germline V gives CDR1 SEHNR, CDR2 FQNEAQ (reference sequence). Unmatched junction bases numbered 3, after V lost 5 bases and J lost 6 bases. The CDR3 spans 12 residues. The CDR3 region has the DNA TGTGCCAGCAGCATAGACAGGGCTGAAGCTTTCTTT. Encoded protein: CASSIDRAEAFF.

The chain joins TRBV11-2 to TRBJ1-1; D uncertain. Germline-derived CDR1 and CDR2 are SGHAT and FQNNGV. V gave up 1 base and J gave up 7 bases, with 16 bases separating them. The CDR3 has 15 amino acids. The CDR3 DNA reads TGTGCCAGCAGCTTAGCCCAAGGCCCGGGGTATGAAGCTTTCTTT. Its protein is CASSLAQGPGYEAFF.

The V gene is TRBV7-3, the J gene TRBJ2-1, with 13 nucleotides matching TRBD2. The germline CDR1 and CDR2 sequences are SGHTA and FQGTGA. Trimming removed 5 bases from V and 7 bases from J; junction bases left unmatched: 8. The CDR3 loop spans 16 amino acids. This CDR3 is CASSPRLAGGLNEQFF. The CDR3 nucleotides read TGTGCCAGCAGCCCGCGACTAGCGGGAGGTTTGAATGAGCAGTTCTTC.

The V and J genes are TRBV21-1 and TRBJ2-5; the table's TRBD2 call for D was not verified on the DNA. TRBV21-1 is labeled a pseudogene. The CDR3 is 14 residues long. CDR3 amino acids: CASSKVGLKETQYF. The CDR3 DNA sequence: TGTGCCAGCAGCAAAGTGGGACTGAAAGAGACCCAGTACTTC.